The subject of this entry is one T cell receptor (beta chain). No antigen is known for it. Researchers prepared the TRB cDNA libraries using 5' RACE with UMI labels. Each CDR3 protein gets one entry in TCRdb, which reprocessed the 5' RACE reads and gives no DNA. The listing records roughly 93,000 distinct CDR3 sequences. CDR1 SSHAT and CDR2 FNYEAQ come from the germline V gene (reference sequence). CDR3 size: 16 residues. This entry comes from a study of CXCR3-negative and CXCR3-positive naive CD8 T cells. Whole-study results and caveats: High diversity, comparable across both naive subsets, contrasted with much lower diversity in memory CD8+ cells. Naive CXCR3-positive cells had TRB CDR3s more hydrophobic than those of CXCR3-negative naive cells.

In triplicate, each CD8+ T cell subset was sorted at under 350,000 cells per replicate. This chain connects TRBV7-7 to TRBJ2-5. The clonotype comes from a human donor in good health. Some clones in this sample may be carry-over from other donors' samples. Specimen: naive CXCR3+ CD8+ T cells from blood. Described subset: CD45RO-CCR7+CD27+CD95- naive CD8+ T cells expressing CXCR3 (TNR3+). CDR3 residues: CASSPTGEGRFETQYF.